These T cell receptor beta chains were read from a single sample in a study of cytomegalovirus exposure and HLA in healthy donors. The assay was immunoSEQ multiplex PCR, and TCRdb's table has in-frame clones only and misses some. Seen here are approximately 100,000 clones, 60% to 80% observed once, and the top ten hold 2.5% to 3.5%. The specimen sequenced was PBMCs. The receptor set was obtained from a female donor in good health and CMV-seronegative. Both conserved end residues are part of each CDR3. The D gene is left open where the match is weak. Not every row has a clone size; where given, it reads once, few, many or a size class.

size | J | V | D | CDR3 | DNA
few | TRBJ2-7 | TRBV7-2 | TRBD2 | CASSNSGGKSYEQYF | TGTGCCAGCAGCAATAGCGGGGGTAAATCCTACGAGCAGTACTTC
NA | TRBJ1-1 | TRBV19 | TRBD1 | CASSPGTGNTEAFF | TGTGCCAGTAGTCCGGGGACAGGGAACACTGAAGCTTTCTTT
few | TRBJ1-2 | TRBV7-2 | TRBD1 | CASSLGTGGGYGYTF | TGTGCCAGCAGCTTAGGGACAGGGGGCGGCTATGGCTACACCTTC
NA | TRBJ2-7 | TRBV4-3 | TRBD1 | CASSQGDRGDYEQYF | TGCGCCAGCAGCCAAGGGGACAGGGGTGACTACGAGCAGTACTTC
NA | TRBJ2-7 | TRBV7-6 | TRBD2 | CASSLGPPSQRGNYEQYF | TGTGCCAGCAGCTTAGGCCCCCCTAGCCAGCGGGGGAACTACGAGCAGTACTTC
few | TRBJ1-4 | TRBV5-1 | TRBD1 | CASSPDRDNEKLFF | TGCGCCAGCAGCCCGGACAGGGATAATGAAAAACTGTTTTTT
NA | TRBJ2-2 | TRBV7-9 | NA | CASMRSRGSGELFF | TGTGCCAGCATGAGAAGCAGGGGATCCGGGGAGCTGTTTTTT
NA | TRBJ2-5 | TRBV14 | NA | CASSQDRNGLETQYF | TGTGCCAGCAGCCAAGATCGGAACGGGTTAGAGACCCAGTACTTC
NA | TRBJ1-4 | TRBV25-1 | NA | CANKPQDPNEKLFF | TGTGCCAACAAACCACAGGACCCTAATGAAAAACTGTTTTTT
NA | TRBJ2-7 | TRBV2 | NA | CASSSSREGEQYF | TGTGCCAGCAGCTCATCCAGGGAAGGCGAGCAGTACTTC
NA | TRBJ2-7 | TRBV4-2 | NA | CASSQDVGTSWSEQYF | TGTGCCAGCAGCCAAGATGTCGGCACCTCCTGGAGCGAGCAGTACTTC
NA | TRBJ1-2 | TRBV30 | NA | CAWKRTDYGYTF | TGTGCCTGGAAAAGGACAGACTATGGCTACACCTTC
NA | TRBJ2-7 | TRBV18 | NA | CASSRLEYEQYF | TGTGCCAGCTCTCGGTTAGAATACGAGCAGTACTTC
NA | TRBJ1-4 | TRBV27 | TRBD1 | CASGTGGLGSEKLFF | TGTGCCAGTGGGACAGGGGGACTCGGGAGTGAAAAACTGTTTTTT
NA | TRBJ1-3 | TRBV9 | NA | CASSVDSGMGIQNTIYF | TGTGCCAGCAGCGTCGATTCAGGGATGGGCATCCAAAACACCATATATTTT
few | TRBJ2-7 | TRBV6-5 | NA | CASSLLAKSSYEQYF | TGTGCCAGCAGTCTCCTAGCGAAATCGTCCTACGAGCAGTACTTC
few | TRBJ2-3 | TRBV10-1 | NA | CASSESGTGVPDTQYF | TGCGCCAGCAGTGAGTCAGGCACGGGAGTCCCAGATACGCAGTATTTT
NA | TRBJ2-7 | TRBV18 | TRBD2 | CASSPRTSGAKEQYF | TGTGCCAGCTCACCAAGAACTAGCGGAGCCAAGGAGCAGTACTTC
NA | TRBJ1-5 | TRBV10-3 | NA | CAISETARGNQSQHF | TGTGCCATCAGTGAGACGGCCCGCGGCAATCAGTCCCAGCATTTT